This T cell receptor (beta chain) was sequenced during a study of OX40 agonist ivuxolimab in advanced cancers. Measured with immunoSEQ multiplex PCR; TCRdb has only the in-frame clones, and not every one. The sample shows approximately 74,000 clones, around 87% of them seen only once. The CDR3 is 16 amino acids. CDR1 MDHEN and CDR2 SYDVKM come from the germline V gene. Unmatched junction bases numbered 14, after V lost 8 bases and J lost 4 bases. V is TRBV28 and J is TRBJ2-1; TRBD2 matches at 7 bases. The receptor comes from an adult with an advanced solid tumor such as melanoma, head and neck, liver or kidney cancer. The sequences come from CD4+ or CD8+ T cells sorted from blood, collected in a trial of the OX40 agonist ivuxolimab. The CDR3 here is CASVKGRAVGYNEQFF. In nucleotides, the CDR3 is TGTGCCAGCGTAAAGGGGAGGGCCGTGGGATACAATGAGCAGTTCTTC.